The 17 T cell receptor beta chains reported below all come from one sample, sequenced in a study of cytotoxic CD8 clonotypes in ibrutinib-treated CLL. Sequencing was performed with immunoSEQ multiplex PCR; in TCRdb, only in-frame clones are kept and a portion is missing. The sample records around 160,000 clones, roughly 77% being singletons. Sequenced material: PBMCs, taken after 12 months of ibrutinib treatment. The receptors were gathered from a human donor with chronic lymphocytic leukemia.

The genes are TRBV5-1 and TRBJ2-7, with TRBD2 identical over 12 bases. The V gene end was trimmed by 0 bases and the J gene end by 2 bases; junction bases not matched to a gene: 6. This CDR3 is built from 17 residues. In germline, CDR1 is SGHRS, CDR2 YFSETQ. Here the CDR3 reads CASSLGLAGAVTYEQYF. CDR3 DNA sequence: TGCGCCAGCAGCTTGGGACTAGCGGGGGCCGTCACCTACGAGCAGTACTTC.

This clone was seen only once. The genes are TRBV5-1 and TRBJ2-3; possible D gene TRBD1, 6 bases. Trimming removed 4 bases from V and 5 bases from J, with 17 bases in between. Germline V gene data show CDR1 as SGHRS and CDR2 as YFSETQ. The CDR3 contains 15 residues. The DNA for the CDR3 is TGCGCCAGCAGCCCCGGGGCCTTGACAGGAGATACGCAGTATTTT. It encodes CASSPGALTGDTQYF.

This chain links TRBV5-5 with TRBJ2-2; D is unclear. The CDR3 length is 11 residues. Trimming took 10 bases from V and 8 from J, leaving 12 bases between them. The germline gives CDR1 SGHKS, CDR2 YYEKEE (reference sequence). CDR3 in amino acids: CASLIRGELFF. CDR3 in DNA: TGTGCCTCGCTGATCAGGGGGGAGCTGTTTTTT.

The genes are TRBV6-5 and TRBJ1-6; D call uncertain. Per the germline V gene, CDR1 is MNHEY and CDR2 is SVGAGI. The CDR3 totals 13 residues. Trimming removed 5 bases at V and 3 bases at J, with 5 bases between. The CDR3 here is CASSRDYNSPLHF. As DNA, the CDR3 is TGTGCCAGCAGTAGGGACTATAATTCACCCCTCCACTTT.

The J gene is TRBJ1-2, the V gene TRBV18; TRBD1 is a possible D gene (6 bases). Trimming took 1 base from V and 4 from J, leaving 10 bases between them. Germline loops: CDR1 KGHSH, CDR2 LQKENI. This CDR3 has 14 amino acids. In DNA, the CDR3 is TGTGCCAGCTCACCACGACAGGATAGCTATGGCTACACCTTC. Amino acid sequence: CASSPRQDSYGYTF.

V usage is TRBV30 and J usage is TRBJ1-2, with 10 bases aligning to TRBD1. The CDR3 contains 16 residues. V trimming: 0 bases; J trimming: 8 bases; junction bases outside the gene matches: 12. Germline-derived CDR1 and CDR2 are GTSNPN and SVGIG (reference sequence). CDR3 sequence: CAWSVPDRQGARGYTF. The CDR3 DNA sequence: TGTGCCTGGAGTGTTCCCGACCGACAGGGGGCGCGGGGCTACACCTTC.

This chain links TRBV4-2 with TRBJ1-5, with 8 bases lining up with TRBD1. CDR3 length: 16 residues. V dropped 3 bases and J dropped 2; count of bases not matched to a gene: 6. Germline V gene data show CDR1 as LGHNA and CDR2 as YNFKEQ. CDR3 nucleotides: TGTGCCAGCAGCCAGGCAGGACAGGGAGGCAATCAGCCCCAGCATTTT. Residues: CASSQAGQGGNQPQHF.

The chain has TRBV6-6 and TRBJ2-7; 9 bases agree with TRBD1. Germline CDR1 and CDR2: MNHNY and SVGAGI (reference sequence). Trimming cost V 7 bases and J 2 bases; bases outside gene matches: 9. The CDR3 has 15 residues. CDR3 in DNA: TGTGCCAGCACGCAAGCCGGGACAGGGCCCTACGAGCAGTACTTC. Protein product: CASTQAGTGPYEQYF.

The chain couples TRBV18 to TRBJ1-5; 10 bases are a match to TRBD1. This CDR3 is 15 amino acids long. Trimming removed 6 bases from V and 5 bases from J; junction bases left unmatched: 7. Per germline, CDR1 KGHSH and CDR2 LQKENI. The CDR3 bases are TGTGCCAGCTCCCCGGACAGGGGGGTTCATCAGCCCCAGCATTTT. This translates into CASSPDRGVHQPQHF.

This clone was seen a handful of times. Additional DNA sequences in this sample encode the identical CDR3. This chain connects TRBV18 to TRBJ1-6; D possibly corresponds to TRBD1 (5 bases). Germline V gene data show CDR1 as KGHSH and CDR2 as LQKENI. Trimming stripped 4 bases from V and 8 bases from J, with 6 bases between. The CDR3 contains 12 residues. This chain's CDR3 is CASSLGDSPLHF. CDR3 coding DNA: TGTGCCAGCTCACTGGGGGATTCACCCCTCCACTTT.

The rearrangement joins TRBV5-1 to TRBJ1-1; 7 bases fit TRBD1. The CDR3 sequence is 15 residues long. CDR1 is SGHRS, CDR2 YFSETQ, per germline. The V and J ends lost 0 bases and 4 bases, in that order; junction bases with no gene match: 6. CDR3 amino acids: CASSLEGARGTEAFF. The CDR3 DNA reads TGCGCCAGCAGCTTGGAGGGGGCTCGCGGCACTGAAGCTTTCTTT.

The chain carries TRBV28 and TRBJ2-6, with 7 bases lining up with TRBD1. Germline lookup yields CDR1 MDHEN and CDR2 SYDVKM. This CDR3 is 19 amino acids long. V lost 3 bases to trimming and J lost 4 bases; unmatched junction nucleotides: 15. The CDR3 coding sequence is TGTGCCAGCAGTTTCCCTTCGGCACAGGGGCCCTGGGGGGCCAACGTCCTGACTTTC. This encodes CASSFPSAQGPWGANVLTF.

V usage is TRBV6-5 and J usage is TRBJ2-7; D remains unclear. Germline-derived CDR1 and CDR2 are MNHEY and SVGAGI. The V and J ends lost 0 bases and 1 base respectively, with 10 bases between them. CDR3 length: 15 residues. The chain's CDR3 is CASSYSFYSSYEQYF. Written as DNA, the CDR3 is TGTGCCAGCAGTTACTCGTTTTACAGTTCCTACGAGCAGTACTTC.

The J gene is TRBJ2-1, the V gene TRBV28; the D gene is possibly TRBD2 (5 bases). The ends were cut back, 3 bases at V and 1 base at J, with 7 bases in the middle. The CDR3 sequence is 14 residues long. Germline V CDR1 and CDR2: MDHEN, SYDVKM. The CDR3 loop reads CASSFRGSYNEQFF. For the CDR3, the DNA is TGTGCCAGCAGTTTTCGAGGGTCCTACAATGAGCAGTTCTTC.

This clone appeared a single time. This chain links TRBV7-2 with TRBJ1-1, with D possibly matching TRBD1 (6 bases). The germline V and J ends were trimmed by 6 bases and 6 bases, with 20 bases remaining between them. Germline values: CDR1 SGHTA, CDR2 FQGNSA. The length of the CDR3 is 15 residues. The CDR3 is CASRPPSGGRAEAFF. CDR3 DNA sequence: TGTGCCAGCAGACCACCTTCCGGGGGGCGGGCTGAAGCTTTCTTT.

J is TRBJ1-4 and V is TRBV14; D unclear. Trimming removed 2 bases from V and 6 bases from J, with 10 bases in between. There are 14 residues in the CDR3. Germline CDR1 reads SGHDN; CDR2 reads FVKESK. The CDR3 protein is CASSQSSSHEKLFF. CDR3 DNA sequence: TGTGCCAGCAGCCAAAGCTCCAGCCATGAAAAACTGTTTTTT.

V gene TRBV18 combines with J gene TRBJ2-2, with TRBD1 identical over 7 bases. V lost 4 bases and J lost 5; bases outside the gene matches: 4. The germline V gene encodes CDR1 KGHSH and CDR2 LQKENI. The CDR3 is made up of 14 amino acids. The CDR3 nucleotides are TGTGCCAGCTCACGGGACAGAAAAACCGGGGAGCTGTTTTTT. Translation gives CASSRDRKTGELFF. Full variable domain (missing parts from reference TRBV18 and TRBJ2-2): NAGVMQNPRHLVRRRGQEARLRCSPMKGHSHVYWYRQLPEEGLKFMVYLQKENIIDESGMPKERFSAEFPKEGPSILRIQQVVRGDSAAYFCASSRDRKTGELFFGEGSRLTVL.